This T cell receptor (beta chain) was documented in a study of T cells expressing NK-cell markers. Germline V gene data show CDR1 as KGHSH and CDR2 as LQKENI. The CDR3 spans 15 residues. No DNA is given; TCRdb re-called the 5' RACE reads and lists each CDR3 protein once. This listing includes some 340,000 distinct CDR3 sequences. The sample consisted of blood T cells: a sorted CD56 or NKG2C T cell subset, CD4+ or CD8+ T cells, or bulk PBMC T cells (not recorded which). The clonotype was recovered from a man aged 18-69 years in good health. The gene calls are TRBV18 and TRBJ1-1; TCRdb designates TRBD1, a call that cannot be tested without DNA. The CDR3 sequence: CASSRTGTGSTEAFF.